This T cell receptor beta chain was sequenced for a study of blood T cell repertoires in COVID-19. Study in general: T cells, B-cell-depleted T cells, or PBMCs supplied cDNA or gDNA.

The V end lost 3 bases, the J end lost 8 bases, and 19 bases lay between the germline ends. Germline lookup yields CDR1 LNHDA and CDR2 SQIVND (reference sequence). This CDR3 has 15 residues. Sequencing used immunoSEQ multiplex PCR; TCRdb keeps in-frame clones, though not all of them. The data hold 150,000 or so clones, with roughly 80% observed a single time. This sequence joins TRBV19 and TRBJ1-1; tentative D call: TRBD1 (5 bases). Sequencing input: peripheral blood. The receptor comes from a human donor in a cohort sampled during active COVID-19. CDR3 protein: CASSIGGALITEAFF. DNA for the CDR3: TGTGCCAGTAGTATCGGGGGAGCCCTGATTACGGAAGCTTTCTTT.